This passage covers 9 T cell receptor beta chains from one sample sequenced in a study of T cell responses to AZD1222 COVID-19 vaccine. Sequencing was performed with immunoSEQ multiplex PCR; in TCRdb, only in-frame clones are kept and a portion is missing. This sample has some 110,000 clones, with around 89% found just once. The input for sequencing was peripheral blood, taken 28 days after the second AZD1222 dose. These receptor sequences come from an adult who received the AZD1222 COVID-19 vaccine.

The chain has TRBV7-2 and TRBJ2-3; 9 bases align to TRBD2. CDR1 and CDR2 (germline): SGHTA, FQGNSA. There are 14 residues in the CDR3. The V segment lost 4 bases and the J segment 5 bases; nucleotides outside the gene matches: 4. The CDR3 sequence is CASSSRGGGDTQYF. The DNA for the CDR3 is TGTGCCAGCAGCTCGCGCGGGGGGGGAGATACGCAGTATTTT.

Written as DNA, the CDR3 is TGTGCCAGCAGCCAACGACAGGCCTACCAAGAGACCCAGTACTTC. As protein: CASSQRQAYQETQYF. The genes are TRBV11-3 and TRBJ2-5, with a weak D call TRBD1 (6 bases). The germline V gene has CDR1 SGHNT and CDR2 YENEEA. Trimming took 5 bases from V and 0 from J, leaving 13 bases between them. The CDR3 is made up of 15 amino acids.

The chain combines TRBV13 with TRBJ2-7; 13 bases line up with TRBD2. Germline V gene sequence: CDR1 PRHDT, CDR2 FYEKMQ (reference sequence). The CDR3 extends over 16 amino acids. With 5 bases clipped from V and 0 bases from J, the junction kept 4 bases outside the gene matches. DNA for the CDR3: TGTGCCAGCAGCCCGCGGACTAGCGGGAGCTCCTACGAGCAGTACTTC. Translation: CASSPRTSGSSYEQYF.

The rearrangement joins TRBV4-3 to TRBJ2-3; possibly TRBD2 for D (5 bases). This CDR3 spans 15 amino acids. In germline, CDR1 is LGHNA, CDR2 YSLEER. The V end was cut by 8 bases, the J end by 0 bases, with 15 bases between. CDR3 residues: CASGRGWGSTDTQYF. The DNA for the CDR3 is TGCGCCAGCGGTCGAGGGTGGGGAAGCACAGATACGCAGTATTTT.

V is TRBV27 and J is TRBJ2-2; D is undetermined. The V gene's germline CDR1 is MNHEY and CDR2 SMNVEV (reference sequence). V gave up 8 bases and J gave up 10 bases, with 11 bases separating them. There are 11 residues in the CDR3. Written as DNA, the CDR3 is TGTGCCAGCCGATCCCAGGCGGAGCTGTTTTTT. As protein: CASRSQAELFF.

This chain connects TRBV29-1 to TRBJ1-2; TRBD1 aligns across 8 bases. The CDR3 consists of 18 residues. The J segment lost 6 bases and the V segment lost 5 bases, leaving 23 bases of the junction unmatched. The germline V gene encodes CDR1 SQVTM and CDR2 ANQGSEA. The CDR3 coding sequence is TGCAGCGTTCGCCCAGAAGGACAGGGTGGAATTTATTCGGATGGCTACACCTTC. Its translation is CSVRPEGQGGIYSDGYTF.

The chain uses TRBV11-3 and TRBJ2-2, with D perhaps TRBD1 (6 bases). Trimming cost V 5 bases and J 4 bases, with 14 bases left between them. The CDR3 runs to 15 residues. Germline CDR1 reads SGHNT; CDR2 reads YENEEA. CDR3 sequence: CASSPLGGGTGELFF. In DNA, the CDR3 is TGTGCCAGCAGCCCGCTAGGGGGTGGCACCGGGGAGCTGTTTTTT.

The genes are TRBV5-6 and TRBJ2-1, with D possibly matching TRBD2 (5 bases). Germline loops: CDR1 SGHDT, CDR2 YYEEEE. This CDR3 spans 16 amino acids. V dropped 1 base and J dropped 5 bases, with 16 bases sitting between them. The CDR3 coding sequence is TGTGCCAGCAGCTTGTTAGGAGGCCAGAAAAACAATGAGCAGTTCTTC. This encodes CASSLLGGQKNNEQFF.

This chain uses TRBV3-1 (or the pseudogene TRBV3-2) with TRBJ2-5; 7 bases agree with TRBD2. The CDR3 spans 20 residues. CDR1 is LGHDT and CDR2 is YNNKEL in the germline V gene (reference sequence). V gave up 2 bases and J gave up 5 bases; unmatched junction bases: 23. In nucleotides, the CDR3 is TGTGCCAGCAGCCAATCTTGGGCCCACGGCGGTGCGGGAGCCCGGGAGACCCAGTACTTC. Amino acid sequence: CASSQSWAHGGAGARETQYF.